The 25 T cell receptor beta chains below were found in one sample sequenced in a study of response to subunit inactivated influenza vaccine. TCRdb re-called the RT-PCR reads through MiXCR, storing one row per CDR3 protein. The repertoire holds 650,000 to 800,000 distinct CDR3 sequences, approximately 15% seen once, with around 6.5% in the top ten. Sequencing used PBMCs from blood, obtained around 15 days before vaccination. Receptor source: a man aged 50 to 60 who received an inactivated influenza vaccine.

This clonotype was observed a few times. The chain combines TRBV12-3 or TRBV12-4 with TRBJ2-1, with 8 bases that match TRBD1. Trimming removed 3 bases from V and 8 bases from J; junction bases left unmatched: 9. The CDR3 totals 15 residues. The CDR3 bases are TGTGCCAGCAGTTTCGGAACAGGGGGTGAGCATGAGCAGTTCTTC. It yields the protein CASSFGTGGEHEQFF.

This clonotype was observed a handful of times. The chain has TRBV29-1 and TRBJ2-1; TRBD2 aligns across 9 bases. Unmatched junction bases numbered 9, after V lost 7 bases and J lost 8 bases. The CDR3 consists of 13 residues. The germline gives CDR1 SQVTM, CDR2 ANQGSEA. CDR3 sequence (DNA): TGCAGCGCTGGGGGGACTAGCAGGGATGAGCAGTTCTTC. This translates into CSAGGTSRDEQFF.

The genes are TRBV28 and TRBJ2-4; D is unresolved. Deletions cut 8 bases from V and 11 bases from J, with 19 bases between. The CDR3 spans 13 residues. CDR1 and CDR2 (germline): MDHEN, SYDVKM. CDR3 in amino acids: CASQANPTTFQYF. For the CDR3, the DNA is TGTGCCAGCCAGGCGAACCCTACAACGTTTCAGTACTTC.

There are many counts of this clonotype. This rearrangement joins TRBV5-1 to TRBJ2-7, with D unclear. The germline gives CDR1 SGHRS, CDR2 YFSETQ. Trimming took 5 bases from V and 2 from J, leaving 14 bases between them. The CDR3 contains 14 residues. The CDR3 sequence is CASRSPGRAYEQYF. The CDR3 bases are TGCGCCAGCAGGAGCCCGGGCAGAGCCTACGAGCAGTACTTC.

This clonotype was picked up a small number of times. This sequence joins TRBV7-9 and TRBJ1-1; D is perhaps TRBD1 (6 bases). V gave up 4 bases and J gave up 4 bases, with 13 bases separating them. CDR3 length equals 14 residues. Germline CDR1 SEHNR, CDR2 FQNEAQ (reference sequence). CDR3: CASSSPSGATEAFF. Here the CDR3 DNA reads TGTGCCAGCAGCTCCCCTTCAGGGGCCACTGAAGCTTTCTTT.

The chain has TRBV4-3 and TRBJ2-7; no definite D call. The CDR3 loop spans 15 amino acids. V was clipped by 0 bases and J by 3 bases, with 12 bases between them. Per the germline V gene, CDR1 is LGHNA and CDR2 is YSLEER. The CDR3 DNA sequence: TGCGCCAGCAGCCAAGAGGTCAGTACCTACTACGAGCAGTACTTC. Translated, it gives CASSQEVSTYYEQYF.

This chain links TRBV19 with TRBJ1-5, with D uncertain. V gave up 4 bases and J gave up 4 bases, with 5 bases separating them. The CDR3 has 12 amino acids. The germline CDR1 and CDR2 sequences are LNHDA and SQIVND (reference sequence). This CDR3 is CASSTRNQPQHF. The CDR3 DNA is TGTGCCAGTAGTACAAGAAATCAGCCCCAGCATTTT.

Many counts were recorded for this clonotype. The rearrangement links TRBV12-3 or TRBV12-4 to TRBJ1-5; D gene unclear. The CDR3 runs to 15 residues. Trimming cost V 1 base and J 6 bases, with 13 bases left between them. CDR3 DNA sequence: TGTGCCAGCAGTTTAGGAGGTCAGGTTCGTCAGCCCCAGCATTTT. Protein sequence: CASSLGGQVRQPQHF.

At least ten counts were recorded for this clonotype. The chain joins TRBV7-9 to TRBJ2-1; 8 nucleotides match TRBD2. J gave up 9 bases and V 6 bases, and 10 bases lay outside the gene matches. The CDR3 loop spans 14 amino acids. Germline-derived CDR1 and CDR2 are SEHNR and FQNEAQ (reference sequence). The CDR3 spells CASRTGTRDSEQFF. Here the CDR3 DNA reads TGTGCCAGCAGGACCGGGACTAGGGACTCTGAGCAGTTCTTC.

This clonotype has at least ten counts. The chain recombines TRBV7-2 with TRBJ2-3; no reliable D call. Between the trimmed V and J ends, which lost 1 base and 2 bases, there was a span of 4 bases. In germline, CDR1 is SGHTA, CDR2 FQGNSA. This CDR3 contains 13 residues. The CDR3 sequence is CASSLGLTDTQYF. The CDR3 DNA reads TGTGCCAGCAGCTTAGGACTCACAGATACGCAGTATTTT.

This clonotype has a handful of counts. This rearrangement joins TRBV6-2 or TRBV6-3 to TRBJ2-1; D not certain. The germline CDR1 and CDR2 sequences are MNHEY and SVGEGT. CDR3 size: 14 residues. V was cut by 3 bases and J by 2 bases, with 8 bases left in between. The CDR3 protein is CASSYLRTYNEQFF. DNA for the CDR3: TGTGCCAGCAGTTATCTAAGAACCTACAATGAGCAGTTCTTC.

This clonotype was recorded at least ten times. This chain uses TRBV3-1 with TRBJ2-7; D not resolved. Germline CDR1 LGHDT, CDR2 YNNKEL (reference sequence). The V end lost 2 bases, the J end lost 4 bases, and 3 bases lay between the germline ends. This CDR3 is 11 amino acids long. The DNA of the CDR3 is TGTGCCAGCAGCCAACTTTACGAGCAGTACTTC. Amino acid sequence: CASSQLYEQYF.

CDR3 loop: CSVETTSGTYEQYF. For the CDR3, the DNA is TGCAGCGTTGAGACGACTAGCGGGACCTACGAGCAGTACTTC. The chain uses TRBV29-1 and TRBJ2-7; 11 bases map to TRBD2. Per the germline V gene, CDR1 is SQVTM and CDR2 is ANQGSEA. The CDR3 extends over 14 amino acids. V lost 3 bases and J lost 2; bases outside the gene matches: 3.

This clonotype was detected only a few times. This chain uses TRBV20-1 with TRBJ1-1; 7 bases match TRBD1. This CDR3 spans 14 amino acids. The germline V gene encodes CDR1 DFQATT and CDR2 SNEGSKA (reference sequence). V gave up 2 bases and J gave up 1 base; unmatched junction bases: 4. The chain's CDR3 is CSARPTGANTEAFF. CDR3 DNA: TGCAGTGCTAGACCCACAGGGGCGAACACTGAAGCTTTCTTT.

This chain uses TRBV4-2 with TRBJ1-4; possible D gene TRBD1, 5 bases. In germline, CDR1 is LGHNA, CDR2 YNFKEQ. Between the trimmed V and J ends, which lost 3 bases and 1 base, there was a span of 15 bases. The CDR3 spans 17 residues. This CDR3 reads CASSQVGRIVTNEKLFF. CDR3 bases: TGTGCCAGCAGCCAGGTGGGACGGATAGTAACTAATGAAAAACTGTTTTTT.

J is TRBJ2-1 and V is TRBV7-8, with TRBD2 as a possible D gene (7 bases). This CDR3 comprises 16 residues. CDR1 is SGHVS, CDR2 FQNEAQ, per germline. Trimming left V 7 bases short and J 4 bases short, with 20 bases between. CDR3 nucleotide sequence: TGTGCCAGCACCCTAGGGGGGGCTAGCAGATACAATGAGCAGTTCTTC. Amino acids: CASTLGGASRYNEQFF.

V and J are TRBV5-1 and TRBJ2-5; D unresolved. V shed 5 bases and J shed 5 bases, with 19 bases lying between them. Germline CDR1 reads SGHRS; CDR2 reads YFSETQ. The CDR3 totals 15 residues. CDR3 nucleotides: TGCGCCAGCAGTCGGTTAGGCCAAGACGGGGAGACCCAGTACTTC. The encoded protein is CASSRLGQDGETQYF.

In its sample, this clonotype was seen many times. The J gene is TRBJ2-5, the V gene TRBV11-2; tentative D call: TRBD2 (5 bases). Germline V lookup: CDR1 SGHAT, CDR2 FQNNGV. V was cut by 5 bases and J by 1 base, with 14 bases left in between. This CDR3 is built from 15 residues. In DNA form, the CDR3 reads TGTGCCAGCAGCCCCTCATTAGCGTTCCAAGAGACCCAGTACTTC. Translation: CASSPSLAFQETQYF.

The rearrangement links TRBV9 to TRBJ2-1; 15 positions match TRBD2. The junction had 9 bases not matched to a gene; V was cut back by 3 bases and J by 8 bases. CDR3 length: 17 amino acids. Germline CDR1 reads SGDLS; CDR2 reads YYNGEE. This chain's CDR3 is CASSAGLAGGPFDEQFF. In DNA, the CDR3 is TGTGCCAGCAGCGCCGGACTAGCGGGAGGGCCCTTCGATGAGCAGTTCTTC. Full variable domain (outside the CDR3, taken from reference TRBV9 and TRBJ2-1): DSGVTQTPKHLITATGQRVTLRCSPRSGDLSVYWYQQSLDQGLQFLIQYYNGEERAKGNILERFSAQQFPDLHSELNLSSLELGDSALYFCASSAGLAGGPFDEQFFGPGTRLTVL.

Ten or more counts support this clonotype. The chain recombines TRBV12-3 or TRBV12-4 with TRBJ1-2; D gene ambiguous. V lost 3 bases and J lost 7, with 9 bases in between. The CDR3 contains 12 residues. CDR3 region: CASSLYLGGYTF. The DNA for the CDR3 is TGTGCCAGCAGTTTGTACCTCGGTGGCTACACCTTC.

The chain joins TRBV29-1 to TRBJ2-3; 8 bases match TRBD1. The CDR3 length is 15 residues. Germline V lookup: CDR1 SQVTM, CDR2 ANQGSEA. With 7 bases clipped from V and 0 bases from J, the junction kept 9 bases outside the gene matches. Written as DNA, the CDR3 is TGCAGCGCGACAGGGGCACGGTTGAGCACAGATACGCAGTATTTT. Its protein product is CSATGARLSTDTQYF.

In this sample, this clonotype turned up many times. The chain has TRBV7-2 and TRBJ2-2, with a possible D match to TRBD1 (5 bases). The germline gives CDR1 SGHTA, CDR2 FQGNSA. The CDR3 covers 13 residues. V lost 6 bases to trimming and J lost 5 bases, with 10 bases between them. The CDR3 sequence: CASSPRDTGELFF. The CDR3 DNA reads as TGTGCCAGCAGTCCCAGGGATACCGGGGAGCTGTTTTTT.

V usage is TRBV20-1 and J usage is TRBJ2-5; 7 bases match TRBD2. This CDR3 spans 15 amino acids. V gave up 5 bases and J gave up 0 bases; unmatched junction bases: 9. Germline V CDR1 and CDR2: DFQATT, SNEGSKA (reference sequence). In nucleotides, the CDR3 is TGCAGTGCTTCCCTAGCGGAGACGTACCAAGAGACCCAGTACTTC. Its translation is CSASLAETYQETQYF.

The rearrangement links TRBV20-1 to TRBJ2-3; no definite D call. Germline lookup yields CDR1 DFQATT and CDR2 SNEGSKA (reference sequence). The CDR3 runs to 11 residues. V was pared by 6 bases and J by 5 bases, with 9 bases between. The CDR3 DNA reads TGCAGTGCGGGGTTGCGAGATACGCAGTATTTT. It specifies CSAGLRDTQYF.

There are a few counts of this clonotype. V is TRBV4-2 and J is TRBJ2-5, with D perhaps assigned TRBD1 or TRBD2 (5 bases each). CDR1 is LGHNA, CDR2 YNFKEQ, per germline. The CDR3 sequence is 12 residues long. V dropped 8 bases and J dropped 4 bases, with 11 bases sitting between them. This chain's CDR3 is CASAGTTETQYF. The CDR3 DNA reads as TGTGCCAGCGCCGGGACGACAGAGACCCAGTACTTC.